The 19 T cell receptor beta chains below all came from one sample that was sequenced in a study of somatic mutations in cytotoxic T cells in rheumatoid arthritis (dated by TCRdb to between 2016 and 2019). Library preparation used the immunoSEQ multiplex PCR assay. TCRdb provides this immuneACCESS table in a form limited to in-frame rearrangements. Some clones are lacking; in checked studies, under half of them reflect an unresolved V gene, and why the rest are absent is not known. Across this sample there are 20,000 to 25,000 clones, with about 82% seen only once. The top ten constitute 3.8% of the sample. Source material: CD8+ T cells sorted from blood. These receptors all come from an adult with rheumatoid arthritis.

The genes are TRBV7-6 and TRBJ1-4, with TRBD1 identical over 8 bases. The length of the CDR3 is 15 residues. J gave up 0 bases and V 4 bases, and 1 base lay outside the gene matches. Germline values: CDR1 SGHVS, CDR2 FNYEAQ. The CDR3 region is CASSSQGATNEKLFF. As DNA, the CDR3 is TGTGCCAGCAGCTCACAGGGGGCAACTAATGAAAAACTGTTTTTT.

This chain links TRBV19 with TRBJ1-1; D is perhaps TRBD1 (5 bases). In germline, CDR1 is LNHDA, CDR2 SQIVND (reference sequence). Trimming removed 3 bases at V and 3 bases at J, with 11 bases between. The CDR3 extends over 14 amino acids. In nucleotides, the CDR3 is TGTGCCAGTAGTATGGGTTGGGGGGACACTGAAGCTTTCTTT. This sequence encodes CASSMGWGDTEAFF.

This clone was counted a single time. The chain couples TRBV4-2 to TRBJ1-2, with D uncertain. Germline loops: CDR1 LGHNA, CDR2 YNFKEQ. The CDR3 contains 16 residues. The V end was cut by 1 base, the J end by 3 bases, with 15 bases between. CDR3 sequence reads: CASSQVGDKGYYGYTF. CDR3 bases: TGTGCCAGCAGCCAAGTGGGCGATAAAGGGTACTATGGCTACACCTTC.

Concerning this clone: A junction boundary mismatches the germline segment, possibly from a read error. The chain carries TRBV6-6 and TRBJ2-5, with a weak D call TRBD1 (6 bases). This CDR3 has 12 amino acids. Germline loops: CDR1 MNHNY, CDR2 SVGAGI (reference sequence). CDR3 in DNA: TGTGCCAGCAGTTATCCGGGACACCGCCCGGACTTC. Translated: CASSYPGHRPDF.

The chain uses TRBV18 and TRBJ2-3; D is ambiguous. Germline CDR1 and CDR2: KGHSH and LQKENI. V gave up 2 bases and J gave up 2 bases, with 8 bases separating them. The CDR3 has 14 residues. The CDR3 loop reads CASSPFWDTDTQYF. Written as DNA, the CDR3 is TGTGCCAGCTCACCATTTTGGGACACAGATACGCAGTATTTT.

The chain combines TRBV5-1 with TRBJ2-1; TRBD2 matches at 9 bases. Trimming cost V 0 bases and J 4 bases; bases outside gene matches: 11. There are 18 residues in the CDR3. Per the germline V gene, CDR1 is SGHRS and CDR2 is YFSETQ. The CDR3 is CASSLGTVLAGIYNEQFF. CDR3 coding DNA: TGCGCCAGCAGCTTGGGTACCGTGCTAGCGGGGATTTACAATGAGCAGTTCTTC.

This chain joins TRBV7-6 and TRBJ2-1; a possible D gene is TRBD1 (6 bases). This CDR3 has 15 residues. Germline V CDR1 and CDR2: SGHVS, FNYEAQ. V was pared by 4 bases and J by 8 bases, with 18 bases between. The DNA of the CDR3 is TGTGCCAGCAGCTCCCCAGGGGACGGGGTAGATGAGCAGTTCTTC. This sequence encodes CASSSPGDGVDEQFF.

This clone was found a few times. This chain uses TRBV29-1 with TRBJ2-7; the D gene could be TRBD1 or TRBD2 (5 bases each). Looked up from germline, CDR1 is SQVTM and CDR2 is ANQGSEA. This CDR3 has 13 amino acids. Between the trimmed V and J ends, which lost 4 bases and 3 bases, there was a span of 13 bases. CDR3 protein: CSVGVLGDYEQYF. Here the CDR3 DNA reads TGCAGCGTTGGTGTGTTGGGGGACTACGAGCAGTACTTC.

V usage is TRBV4-1 and J usage is TRBJ1-3; no reliable D call. CDR1 is MGHRA, CDR2 YSYEKL, per germline. There are 17 residues in the CDR3. Between the trimmed V and J ends, which lost 0 bases and 0 bases, there was a span of 12 bases. This CDR3 reads CASSQERGLNSGNTIYF. The CDR3 DNA sequence: TGCGCCAGCAGCCAAGAAAGAGGACTGAACTCTGGAAACACCATATATTTT.

The genes are TRBV27 and TRBJ1-2; the match to TRBD1 covers 12 bases. The CDR3 is 17 residues long. Germline CDR1 reads MNHEY; CDR2 reads SMNVEV (reference sequence). Trimming took 2 bases from V and 4 from J; bases not matched to a gene: 8. The DNA for the CDR3 is TGTGCCAGCAGTTTAACCCCGGGACAGGGGGCAACCTATGGCTACACCTTC. Translated, it gives CASSLTPGQGATYGYTF.

Only a few counts were recorded for this clone. The chain carries TRBV27 and TRBJ1-6; TRBD1 might be the D (5 bases). The CDR3 covers 13 residues. The V end was cut by 3 bases, the J end by 10 bases, with 10 bases between. Germline V gene sequence: CDR1 MNHEY, CDR2 SMNVEV (reference sequence). CDR3 nucleotides: TGTGCCAGCAGTTTGATGGGGGTATCACCCCTCCACTTT. Its protein is CASSLMGVSPLHF.

As concerns this clone: Its ends do not fully match the called genes, so a read error is possible. J is TRBJ2-4 and V is TRBV7-8; 9 bases map to TRBD2. This CDR3 has 13 residues. The germline CDR1 and CDR2 sequences are SGHVS and FQNEAQ. CDR3 sequence reads: CASSLAGWDIQYF. The DNA of the CDR3 is TGTGCCAGCAGCCTAGCGGGGTGGGACATTCAGTACTTC.

V usage is TRBV7-9 and J usage is TRBJ1-2; tentative D call: TRBD1 (5 bases). V was clipped by 1 base and J by 4 bases, with 16 bases between them. The CDR3 is 16 amino acids. Germline V gene sequence: CDR1 SEHNR, CDR2 FQNEAQ (reference sequence). CDR3 DNA: TGTGCCAGCAGCTTAGGGAGTGGCCGGCAGGGCTATGGCTACACCTTC. Its protein product is CASSLGSGRQGYGYTF.

Relative to its sample, this clone is medium-sized. The genes are TRBV5-8 and TRBJ2-7; D is possibly TRBD2 (7 bases). This CDR3 is 17 amino acids long. Germline loops: CDR1 SGHTS, CDR2 YDEGEE. The V gene lost 4 bases and the J gene lost 3 bases, with 23 bases spanning the gap. CDR3 protein: CASSDVLRGGFNYEQYF. In DNA form, the CDR3 reads TGTGCCAGCAGCGATGTACTAAGGGGGGGGTTCAACTACGAGCAGTACTTC. Based on the CDR3 plus reference TRBV5-8 and TRBJ2-7, the full variable domain is EAGVTQSPTHLIKTRGQQATLRCSPISGHTSVYWYQQALGLGLQFLLWYDEGEERNRGNFPPRFSGRQFPNYSSELNVNALELEDSALYLCASSDVLRGGFNYEQYFGPGTRLTVT.

The rearrangement uses TRBV7-9 and TRBJ2-1; either TRBD1 or TRBD2 may supply D (5 bases each). Germline V gene sequence: CDR1 SEHNR, CDR2 FQNEAQ (reference sequence). This CDR3 is built from 15 residues. V lost 3 bases and J lost 0, with 9 bases in between. The DNA for the CDR3 is TGTGCCAGCAGCTTGGGGGAGAGCTCCTACAATGAGCAGTTCTTC. It yields the protein CASSLGESSYNEQFF.

Only one count was recorded for this clone. The chain links TRBV5-6 to TRBJ2-2; 10 bases match TRBD1. Germline CDR1 SGHDT, CDR2 YYEEEE. V lost 2 bases and J lost 5; bases outside the gene matches: 9. The CDR3 spans 17 residues. The CDR3 here is CASSLDRQGALTGELFF. CDR3 nucleotides: TGTGCCAGCAGCTTAGACCGACAGGGGGCTCTGACCGGGGAGCTGTTTTTT.

The chain carries TRBV5-1 and TRBJ1-5; 10 bases match TRBD1. With V trimmed by 3 bases and J by 4 bases, 4 bases remained unmatched. The germline V gene encodes CDR1 SGHRS and CDR2 YFSETQ. The CDR3 contains 15 residues. DNA of the CDR3: TGCGCCAGCAGCTGGGGGACAGGGGAAAATCAGCCCCAGCATTTT. Translation gives CASSWGTGENQPQHF.

The chain combines TRBV6-1 with TRBJ2-3; tentatively, D is TRBD2 (5 bases). The V gene's germline CDR1 is MNHNS and CDR2 SASEGT. With 4 bases removed from V and 6 bases from J, the gap between germline ends came to 23 bases. The CDR3 extends over 17 amino acids. The chain's CDR3 is CASSVPVLEMSTDTQYF. CDR3 DNA sequence: TGTGCCAGCAGTGTTCCCGTACTAGAGATGAGTACGGATACGCAGTATTTT.

The chain couples TRBV15 to TRBJ2-5; D unresolved. Trimming took off 0 bases at V and 5 bases at J, with 7 bases between the two ends. Germline CDR1 is LNHNV and CDR2 is YYDKDF (reference sequence). The CDR3 length is 13 residues. CDR3 nucleotide sequence: TGTGCCACCAGCAGAGAGGAATGGGAGACCCAGTACTTC. Its protein product is CATSREEWETQYF.